The sequence of this T cell receptor beta chain was determined in a study of T cell repertoires in cytomegalovirus infection. Study background: The public TCR beta signatures pointed to both CMV infection and matching HLA type.

TCRdb re-called the reads through MiXCR, storing one row per CDR3 protein. There are nearly 450,000 distinct CDR3 sequences in the sample; about 33% occur only once, and roughly 13% lies in the top ten. This clonotype was counted once. Its specificity is unknown. Germline loops: CDR1 SGDLS, CDR2 YYNGEE. Trimming cost V 5 bases and J 5 bases, with 17 bases left between them. CDR3 length: 15 amino acids. Whole-study results and caveats: Using cumulative public TCR beta family frequency, the authors identified those who carried CMV together with the relevant HLA. It was HLA-C-restricted CMV-specific TCR beta clonotypes that dominated the response ex vivo.

This TCR derives from a human donor in good health (CMV status not recorded). Some clones in this sample may be carry-over from other donors' samples. The sample comprised PBMCs. The chain couples TRBV9 to TRBJ1-5; the D gene is possibly TRBD1 (5 bases). The CDR3 nucleotides read TGTGCCAGCAGAGCCCCCTTTGGGGCCCATCAGCCCCAGCATTTT. It translates to CASRAPFGAHQPQHF.